The clone carrying this T cell receptor (beta chain) was counted a single time. Clones were read by immunoSEQ multiplex PCR, and TCRdb kept only the in-frame ones, dropping some. This sample yields 70,000 to 85,000 clones, of which roughly 93% are seen a single time; around 2.8% belongs to the top ten. This record belongs to a study of T cells after somatic rescue of genetic block. This CDR3 contains 12 residues. CDR1 is LGHNA, CDR2 YSLEER, per germline. V was shortened by 3 bases and J by 12 bases, with 12 bases between the two germline ends. The sequencing sample was made of peripheral blood mononuclear cells (PBMCs). V gene TRBV4-3 combines with J gene TRBJ2-1; D is possibly TRBD1 (7 bases). This receptor was obtained from a man aged 30-40 years. CDR3 region: CASSHRQGLQFF. The CDR3, as DNA: TGCGCCAGCAGCCACCGACAGGGACTGCAGTTCTTC.